The source of this TCR beta chain is a study of blood T cell repertoires in COVID-19. V lost 0 bases and J lost 1; bases outside the gene matches: 0. CDR1 is SGDLS and CDR2 is YYNGEE in the germline V gene. This CDR3 has 15 residues. Clones were sequenced by immunoSEQ multiplex PCR, and TCRdb holds only the in-frame ones, with some missing. Among some 190,000 clones listed, about four fifths were seen once. Sequencing input: peripheral blood. The clonotype originates from a man aged 60 to 75 with acute or convalescent COVID-19. This sequence joins TRBV9 and TRBJ2-2, with 7 bases matching TRBD1. CDR3 in DNA: TGTGCCAGCAGCGTAGGACAGGGGAACACCGGGGAGCTGTTTTTT. This encodes CASSVGQGNTGELFF. Full variable domain (outside the CDR3, taken from reference TRBV9 and TRBJ2-2): DSGVTQTPKHLITATGQRVTLRCSPRSGDLSVYWYQQSLDQGLQFLIQYYNGEERAKGNILERFSAQQFPDLHSELNLSSLELGDSALYFCASSVGQGNTGELFFGEGSRLTVL.